This T cell receptor (beta chain) was captured in a study of T cell responses to AZD1222 COVID-19 vaccine. Broader study findings: Clonal diversity was possibly underestimated; the donors were predominantly white British and more often female.

Generated by immunoSEQ multiplex PCR, the TCRdb table keeps only in-frame clones and is missing some. This sample has around 130,000 clones; about 86% occur once, and the top ten carry roughly 12%. With respect to this clone: No antigen is known for it.

J lost 3 bases, V lost 1 base, and 5 bases had no gene match. CDR3 length: 15 amino acids. Per germline, CDR1 SGHTA and CDR2 FQGNSA. Material: peripheral blood, obtained on day 0 of AZD1222 vaccination. The TCR originated in an adult in good health. The V call is TRBV7-2, the J call TRBJ2-5; 7 bases map to TRBD2. CDR3 in amino acids: CASSLDGRGEETQYF. Here the CDR3 DNA reads TGTGCCAGCAGCTTAGATGGTCGGGGGGAAGAGACCCAGTACTTC.